This T cell receptor beta chain comes out of a study of tumor-infiltrating lymphocytes in oesophageal squamous cell carcinoma. At least ten counts were recorded for this clonotype. TCRdb ran MiXCR on the PCR reads and lists one entry per CDR3 protein. The table shows 9,000 to 13,000 distinct CDR3 sequences, with around 51% occurring only once. This CDR3 has 15 residues. The germline gives CDR1 MNHNS, CDR2 SASEGT. Losses at the gene ends were 8 bases for V and 4 bases for J; bases not matched to a gene: 8. V is TRBV6-1 and J is TRBJ1-2, with 12 bases aligning to TRBD1. This clonotype was obtained from a male donor with esophageal squamous cell carcinoma. The material sequenced was esophageal tumor tissue. DNA for the CDR3: TGTGCCAGCCAAGGGACAGGGGGCTTCGTCTATGGCTACACCTTC. Residues: CASQGTGGFVYGYTF.